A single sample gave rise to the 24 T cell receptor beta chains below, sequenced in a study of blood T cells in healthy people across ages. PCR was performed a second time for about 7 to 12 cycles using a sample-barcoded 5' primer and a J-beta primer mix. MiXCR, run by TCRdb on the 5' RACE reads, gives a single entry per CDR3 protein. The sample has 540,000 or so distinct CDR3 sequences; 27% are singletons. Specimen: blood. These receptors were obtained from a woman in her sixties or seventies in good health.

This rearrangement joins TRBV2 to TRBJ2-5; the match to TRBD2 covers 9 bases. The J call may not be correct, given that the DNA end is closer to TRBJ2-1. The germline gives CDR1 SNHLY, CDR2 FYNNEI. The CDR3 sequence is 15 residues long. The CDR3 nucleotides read TGTGCCAGCAGGCGAGCGGGGGGTGCTTACAATGAGCAGTTCTTC. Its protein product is CASRRAGGAYNEQFF.

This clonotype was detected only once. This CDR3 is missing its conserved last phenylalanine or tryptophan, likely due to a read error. Here the CDR3 reads CSAENGGAGTEAFL. In DNA, the CDR3 is TGCAGCGCCGAGAATGGGGGGGCGGGCACTGAAGCTTTCCTT. J is TRBJ1-1 and V is TRBV29-1, with D tentatively TRBD1 (6 bases). V was cut by 7 bases and J by 4 bases, with 19 bases left in between. Per the germline V gene, CDR1 is SQVTM and CDR2 is ANQGSEA. This CDR3 is 14 amino acids long.

The CDR3 coding sequence is TGTGCCAGCAGTTTATATGGGGCCCTCTCCTACAATGAGCAGTTCTTC. It yields the protein CASSLYGALSYNEQFF. The chain couples TRBV28 to TRBJ2-1; TRBD1 is a possible D gene (5 bases). This CDR3 has 16 residues. Germline CDR1 reads MDHEN; CDR2 reads SYDVKM. Deletions cut 1 base from V and 0 bases from J, with 10 bases between.

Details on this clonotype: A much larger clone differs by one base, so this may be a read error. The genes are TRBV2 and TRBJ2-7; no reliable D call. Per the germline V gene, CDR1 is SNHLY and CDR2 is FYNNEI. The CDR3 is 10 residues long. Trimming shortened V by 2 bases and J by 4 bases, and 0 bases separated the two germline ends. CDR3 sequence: CASSEYEQYF. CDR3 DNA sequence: TGTGCCAGCAGTGAATACGAGCAGTACTTC.

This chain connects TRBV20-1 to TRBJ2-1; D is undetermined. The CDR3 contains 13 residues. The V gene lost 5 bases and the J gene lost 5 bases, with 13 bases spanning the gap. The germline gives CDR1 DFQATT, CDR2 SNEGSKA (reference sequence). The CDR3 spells CSAAVGFDNEQFF. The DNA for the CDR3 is TGCAGTGCTGCCGTGGGATTCGACAATGAGCAGTTCTTC.

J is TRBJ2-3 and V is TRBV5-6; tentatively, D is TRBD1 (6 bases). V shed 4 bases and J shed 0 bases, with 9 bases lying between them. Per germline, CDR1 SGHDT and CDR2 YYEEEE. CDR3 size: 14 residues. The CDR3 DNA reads TGTGCCAGCAGCGTACAGGGTAGCACAGATACGCAGTATTTT. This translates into CASSVQGSTDTQYF.

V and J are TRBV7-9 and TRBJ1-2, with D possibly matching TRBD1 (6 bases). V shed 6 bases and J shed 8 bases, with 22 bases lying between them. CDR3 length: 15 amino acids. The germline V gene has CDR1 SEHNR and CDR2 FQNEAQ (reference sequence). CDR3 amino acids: CASSPPGHPLGGYTF. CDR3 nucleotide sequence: TGTGCCAGCAGTCCGCCGGGACATCCTCTAGGCGGCTACACCTTC.

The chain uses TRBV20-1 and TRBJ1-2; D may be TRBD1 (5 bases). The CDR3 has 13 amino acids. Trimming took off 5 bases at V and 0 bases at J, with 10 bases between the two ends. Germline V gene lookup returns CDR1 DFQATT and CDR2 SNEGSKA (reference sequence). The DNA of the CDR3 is TGCAGTGCTCCAGGGAGAGCTAACTATGGCTACACCTTC. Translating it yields CSAPGRANYGYTF.

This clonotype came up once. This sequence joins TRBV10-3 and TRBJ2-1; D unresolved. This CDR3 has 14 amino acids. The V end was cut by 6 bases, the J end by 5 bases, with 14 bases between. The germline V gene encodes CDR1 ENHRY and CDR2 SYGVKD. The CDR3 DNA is TGTGCCATCAGGAACCGGCCCGAGGACAATGAGCAGTTCTTC. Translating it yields CAIRNRPEDNEQFF.

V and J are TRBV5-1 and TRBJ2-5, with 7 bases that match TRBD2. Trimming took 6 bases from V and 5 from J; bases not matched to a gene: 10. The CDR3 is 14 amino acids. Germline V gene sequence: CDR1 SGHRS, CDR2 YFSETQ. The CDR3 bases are TGCGCCAGCACCGACTTAGCGGGTCTGGAGACCCAGTACTTC. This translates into CASTDLAGLETQYF.

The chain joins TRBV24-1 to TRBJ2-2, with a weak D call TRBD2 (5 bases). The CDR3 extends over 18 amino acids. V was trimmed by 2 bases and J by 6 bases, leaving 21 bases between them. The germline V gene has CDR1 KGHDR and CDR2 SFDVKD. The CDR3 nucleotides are TGTGCCACCAGTGATTCGCAAAACGGGGAAGGAAACGCCGGGGAGCTGTTTTTT. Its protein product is CATSDSQNGEGNAGELFF.

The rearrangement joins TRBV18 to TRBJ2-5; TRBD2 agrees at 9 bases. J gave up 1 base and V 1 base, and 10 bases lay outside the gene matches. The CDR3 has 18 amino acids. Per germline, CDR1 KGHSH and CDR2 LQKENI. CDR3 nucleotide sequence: TGTGCCAGCTCACCACTTGGAAGCGGGGGGACCTTCCAAGAGACCCAGTACTTC. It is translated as CASSPLGSGGTFQETQYF.

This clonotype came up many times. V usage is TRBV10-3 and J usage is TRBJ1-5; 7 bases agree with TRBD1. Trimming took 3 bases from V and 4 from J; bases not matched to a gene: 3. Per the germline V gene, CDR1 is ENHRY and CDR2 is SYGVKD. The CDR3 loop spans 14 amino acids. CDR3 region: CAISDARGNQPQHF. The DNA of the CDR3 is TGTGCCATCAGTGATGCCAGGGGGAATCAGCCCCAGCATTTT.

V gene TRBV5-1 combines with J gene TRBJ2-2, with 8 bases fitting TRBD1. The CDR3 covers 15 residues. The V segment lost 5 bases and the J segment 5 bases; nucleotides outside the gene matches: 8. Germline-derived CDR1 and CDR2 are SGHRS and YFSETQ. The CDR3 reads CASSRDRTKTGELFF. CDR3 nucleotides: TGCGCCAGCAGTCGGGACAGGACCAAGACCGGGGAGCTGTTTTTT.

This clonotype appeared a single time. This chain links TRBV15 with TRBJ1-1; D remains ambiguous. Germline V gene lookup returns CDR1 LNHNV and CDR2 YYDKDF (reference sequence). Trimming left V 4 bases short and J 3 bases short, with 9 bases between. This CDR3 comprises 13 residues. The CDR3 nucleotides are TGTGCCACCAGCATTTCAATCGACACTGAAGCTTTCTTT. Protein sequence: CATSISIDTEAFF.

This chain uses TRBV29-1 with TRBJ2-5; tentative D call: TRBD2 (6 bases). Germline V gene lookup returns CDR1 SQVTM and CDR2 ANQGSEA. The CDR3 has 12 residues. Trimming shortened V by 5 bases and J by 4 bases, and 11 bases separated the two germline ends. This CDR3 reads CSVLAGLETQYF. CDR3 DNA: TGCAGCGTTCTGGCGGGGTTAGAGACCCAGTACTTC.

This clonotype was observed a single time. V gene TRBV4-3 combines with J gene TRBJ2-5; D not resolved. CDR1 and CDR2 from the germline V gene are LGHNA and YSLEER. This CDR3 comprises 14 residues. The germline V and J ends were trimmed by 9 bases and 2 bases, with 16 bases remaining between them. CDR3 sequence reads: CARLQRQGQETQYF. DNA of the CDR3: TGCGCCAGGCTCCAAAGGCAAGGACAAGAGACCCAGTACTTC.

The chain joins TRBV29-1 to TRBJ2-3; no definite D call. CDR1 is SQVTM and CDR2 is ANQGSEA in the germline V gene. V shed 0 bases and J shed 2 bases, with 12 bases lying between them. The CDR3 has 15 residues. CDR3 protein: CSVEDLDTFTDTQYF. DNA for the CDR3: TGCAGCGTTGAAGATCTCGACACCTTCACAGATACGCAGTATTTT.

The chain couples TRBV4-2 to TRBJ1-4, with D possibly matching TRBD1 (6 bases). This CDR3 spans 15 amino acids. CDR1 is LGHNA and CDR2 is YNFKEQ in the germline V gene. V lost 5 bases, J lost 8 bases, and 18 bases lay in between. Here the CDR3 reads CASSSQGRGKEKLFF. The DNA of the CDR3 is TGTGCCAGCAGCTCACAGGGCAGGGGTAAAGAAAAACTGTTTTTT.

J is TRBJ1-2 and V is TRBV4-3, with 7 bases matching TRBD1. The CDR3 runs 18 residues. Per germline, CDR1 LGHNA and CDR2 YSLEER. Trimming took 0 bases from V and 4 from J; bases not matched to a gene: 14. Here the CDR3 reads CASSQDRDSLLLVYGYTF. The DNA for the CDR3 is TGCGCCAGCAGCCAAGACCGGGACAGCCTTCTACTGGTCTATGGCTACACCTTC.

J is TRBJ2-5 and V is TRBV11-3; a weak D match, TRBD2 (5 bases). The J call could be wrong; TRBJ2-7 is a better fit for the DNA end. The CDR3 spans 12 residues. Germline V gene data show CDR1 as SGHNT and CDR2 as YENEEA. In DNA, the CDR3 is TGTGCCAGCAGCTTACGGGACTACGAGCAGTACTTC. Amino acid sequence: CASSLRDYEQYF.

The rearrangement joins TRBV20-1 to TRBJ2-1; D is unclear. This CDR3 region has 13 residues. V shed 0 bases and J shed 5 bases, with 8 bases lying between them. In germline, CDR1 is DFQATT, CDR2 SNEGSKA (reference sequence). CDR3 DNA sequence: TGCAGTGCTAGAGAAAGCCCGAACAATGAGCAGTTCTTC. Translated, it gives CSARESPNNEQFF.

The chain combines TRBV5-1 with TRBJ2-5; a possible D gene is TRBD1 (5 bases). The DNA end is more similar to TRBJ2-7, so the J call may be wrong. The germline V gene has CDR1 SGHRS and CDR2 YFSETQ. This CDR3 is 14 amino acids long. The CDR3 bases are TGCGCCAGCAGCTTGGCAGGGTCGGGCTACGAGCAGTACTTC. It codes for CASSLAGSGYEQYF.

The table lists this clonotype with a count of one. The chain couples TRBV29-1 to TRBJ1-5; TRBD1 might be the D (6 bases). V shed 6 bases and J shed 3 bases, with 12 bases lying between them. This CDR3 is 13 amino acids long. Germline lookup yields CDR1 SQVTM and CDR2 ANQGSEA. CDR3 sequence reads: CSVETGANQPQHF. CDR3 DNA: TGCAGCGTGGAAACGGGGGCCAATCAGCCCCAGCATTTT. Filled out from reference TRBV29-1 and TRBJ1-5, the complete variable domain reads SAVISQKPSRDICQRGTSLTIQCQVDSQVTMMFWYRQQPGQSLTLIATANQGSEATYESGFVIDKFPISRPNLTFSTLTVSNMSPEDSSIYLCSVETGANQPQHFGDGTRLSIL.